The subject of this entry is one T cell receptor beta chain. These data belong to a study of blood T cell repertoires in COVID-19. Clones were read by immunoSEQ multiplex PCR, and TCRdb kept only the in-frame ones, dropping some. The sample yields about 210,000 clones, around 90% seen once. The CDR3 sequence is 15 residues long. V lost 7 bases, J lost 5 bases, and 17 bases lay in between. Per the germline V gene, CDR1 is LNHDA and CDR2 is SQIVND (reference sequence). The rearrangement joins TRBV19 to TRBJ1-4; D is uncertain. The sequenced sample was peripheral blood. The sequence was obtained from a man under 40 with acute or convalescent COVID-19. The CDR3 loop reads CASTPPGSSNEKLFF. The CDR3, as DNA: TGTGCCAGTACCCCCCCCGGGAGTTCAAATGAAAAACTGTTTTTT.